The sequence of this T cell receptor beta chain was determined in a study of blood T cell repertoires in COVID-19. Study-wide background: Donors in the United States, Italy and Spain gave samples during acute or convalescent COVID-19. From T cells, B-cell-depleted T cells, or PBMCs came the material, which was cDNA or gDNA.

In the study's own analysis: Using reference gene primer amplification, nucleated cell counts were estimated. The repertoire was sequenced with immunoSEQ multiplex PCR; TCRdb's copy has only in-frame clones and lacks some. From that table come the V and J calls and clone size; the DNA was used to work out D and trimming. There are 120,000 to 150,000 clones in the sample; 70% to 80% occur only once, and less than 4.5% lies in the top ten. Germline V gene sequence: CDR1 SGHRS, CDR2 YFSETQ. The CDR3 covers 15 residues. V gave up 3 bases and J gave up 6 bases; unmatched junction bases: 8. Sequenced: peripheral blood. This rearrangement joins TRBV5-1 to TRBJ1-1, with TRBD1 matching over 10 bases. The TCR was taken from a man in his 60s with acute or convalescent COVID-19. The CDR3 region is CASSSDGTGVAEAFF. The CDR3 nucleotides read TGCGCCAGCAGCTCCGATGGGACAGGGGTAGCTGAAGCTTTCTTT.